This TCR beta chain was captured in a study of blood T cell repertoires in COVID-19. About the research overall: The study drew acute and convalescent COVID-19 samples from the United States, Italy and Spain.

V lost 3 bases to trimming and J lost 9 bases; unmatched junction nucleotides: 10. This CDR3 contains 14 residues. Germline CDR1 reads GTSNPN; CDR2 reads SVGIG (reference sequence). In the original analysis: From reference gene primer amplification, estimates of nucleated cell counts were derived. Repertoires were generated with immunoSEQ multiplex PCR, while TCRdb's copy carries only in-frame clones and drops some. V and J calls and clone size follow that table, whereas D and trimming were derived from the DNA. This table has approximately 65,000 clones, about 83% appearing once. This receptor was taken from a human donor in a cohort sampled during active COVID-19. Material for sequencing was peripheral blood. The rearrangement links TRBV30 to TRBJ2-1, with 8 bases aligning to TRBD1. CDR3 in amino acids: CAWRRTGTAGEQFF. The CDR3 DNA sequence: TGTGCCTGGAGAAGGACAGGGACCGCGGGTGAGCAGTTCTTC.